A selection of T cell receptor beta chains follows, all from one sample in a study of cytotoxic CD8 clonotypes in ibrutinib-treated CLL. Some clones are missing from TCRdb's copy, which holds only in-frame ones; the method was immunoSEQ multiplex PCR. The data hold 45,000 to 65,000 clones, with over 80% observed a single time. This material consisted of PBMCs, taken after 24 months of ibrutinib treatment. Every receptor here comes from a human donor with chronic lymphocytic leukemia. The CDR3 runs from the conserved cysteine through the conserved F or W. A D gene is named only where the DNA matches it firmly. Not every row has a clone size; where given, it reads once, few, many or a size class.

j_call d_call v_call clone_size cdr3_aa cdr3_nt
TRBJ2-7 TRBD2 TRBV6-6 . CASSYSNSGNEQYF TGTGCCAGCAGTTACTCGAATAGCGGGAACGAGCAGTACTTC
TRBJ1-6 . TRBV7-8 . CASSPGVTVSSYNSPLHF TGTGCCAGCAGCCCGGGGGTGACAGTTAGCTCCTATAATTCACCCCTCCACTTT
TRBJ2-1 . TRBV9 once CASSGSLGSSYNEQFF TGTGCCAGCAGCGGCTCTCTTGGAAGCTCCTACAATGAGCAGTTCTTC
TRBJ2-7 TRBD2 TRBV5-1 . CASSSAGDDLAGLSYEQYF TGCGCCAGCAGCTCAGCCGGCGACGACCTTGCGGGACTATCCTACGAGCAGTACTTC
TRBJ2-1 TRBD2 TRBV6-4 . CASSDRLAGTYNEQFF TGTGCCAGCAGTGACAGGCTAGCGGGAACCTACAATGAGCAGTTCTTC
TRBJ1-2 TRBD1 TRBV6-1 . CASRGTGHGYTF TGTGCCAGCAGAGGGACAGGGCATGGCTACACCTTC
TRBJ1-5 . TRBV19 . CASQTRSQPQHF TGTGCCAGTCAGACGCGATCACAGCCCCAGCATTTT
TRBJ2-3 . TRBV7-2 . CASSARGDTQYF TGTGCCAGCAGCGCGCGGGGAGATACGCAGTATTTT
TRBJ2-1 TRBD2 TRBV4-1 . CASSQEGTSGLEEQFF TGCGCCAGCAGCCAAGAAGGGACTAGCGGGTTGGAGGAGCAGTTCTTC
TRBJ1-4 TRBD1 TRBV10-3 . CAISAGTANEKLFF TGTGCCATCAGTGCGGGGACAGCTAATGAAAAACTGTTTTTT
TRBJ1-2 . TRBV5-1 . CASSLAGTSNYGYTF TGCGCCAGCAGCTTGGCCGGGACGAGCAATTATGGCTACACCTTC
TRBJ2-7 TRBD2 TRBV6-1 . CASISDGRTEQYF TGTGCCAGCATTTCGGACGGGAGGACCGAGCAGTACTTC
TRBJ2-2 . TRBV5-4 . CASSLQEPGELFF TGTGCCAGCAGCTTGCAGGAACCCGGGGAGCTGTTTTTT
TRBJ2-7 TRBD1 TRBV2 . CASRFEGAFYEQYF TGTGCCAGCAGATTCGAGGGGGCTTTCTACGAGCAGTACTTC
TRBJ1-1 . TRBV7-9 once CASSRGADTEAFF TGTGCCAGCAGTAGGGGGGCCGACACTGAAGCTTTCTTT
TRBJ2-1 . TRBV27 once CATYRLPTIGSYNEQFF TGTGCTACTTACCGATTACCAACGATTGGGTCCTACAATGAGCAGTTCTTC
TRBJ2-1 . TRBV6-4 . CASSAAGSYNEQFF TGTGCCAGCAGTGCTGCGGGATCCTACAATGAGCAGTTCTTC
TRBJ2-7 . TRBV5-5 . CASSLYYEQYF TGTGCCAGCAGCTTATACTACGAGCAGTACTTC
TRBJ2-1 . TRBV19 . CASSIAESRYNEQFF TGTGCCAGTAGTATAGCGGAATCCCGGTACAATGAGCAGTTCTTC
TRBJ1-5 . TRBV4-1 . CASSQDPGQYQPQHF TGCGCCAGCAGCCAAGATCCAGGGCAATATCAGCCCCAGCATTTT
TRBJ2-3 . TRBV28 . CASTPGGRTDTQYF TGTGCCAGCACCCCGGGGGGCCGCACAGATACGCAGTATTTT
TRBJ2-7 TRBD1 TRBV28 . CASSPRTGAYEQYF TGTGCCAGCAGTCCCCGGACAGGGGCTTACGAGCAGTACTTC
TRBJ1-2 TRBD1 TRBV15 . CATSGGQGIGYTF TGTGCCACCAGCGGAGGACAGGGCATTGGCTACACCTTC
TRBJ2-7 . TRBV7-9 . CASSPQADLSYEQYF TGTGCCAGCAGCCCCCAAGCGGATCTTTCCTACGAGCAGTACTTC
TRBJ2-2 . TRBV7-3 . CASKQAVNTGELFF TGTGCCAGCAAGCAGGCAGTGAACACCGGGGAGCTGTTTTTT
TRBJ2-2 . TRBV2 . CASGVANPTGELFF TGTGCCAGCGGGGTAGCCAACCCCACCGGGGAGCTGTTTTTT
TRBJ1-1 . TRBV9 . CASSVNGASGAEAFF TGTGCCAGCAGCGTAAATGGGGCTTCGGGCGCTGAAGCTTTCTTT
TRBJ1-2 TRBD1 TRBV6-5 . CASRLDRGANYGYTF TGTGCCAGCAGGCTAGACAGGGGAGCTAACTATGGCTACACCTTC
TRBJ2-1 . TRBV19 few CASSMGTRGRGSYNEQFF TGTGCCAGTAGTATGGGGACTAGGGGGCGAGGCTCCTACAATGAGCAGTTCTTC